A selection of T cell receptor beta chains follows, all from one sample in a study of T cell changes during pregnancy in multiple sclerosis. Using immunoSEQ multiplex PCR, the repertoire was profiled, and TCRdb retains in-frame clones only, with some absent. The sample lists 90,000 to 120,000 clones; around 93% were seen once. The material was peripheral blood, obtained before pregnancy. All receptors derive from a female donor with multiple sclerosis, enrolled in a pregnancy study. Each CDR3 is given with its conserved first and last residue. D genes are given only for firm matches. Clone sizes are given selectively: once, few, many, or a class where the clone is expanded.

D gene,V gene,clone size,J gene,CDR3 DNA,CDR3 protein
TRBD1,TRBV29-1,.,TRBJ1-3,TGCAGCGCCCACAGGGGTGCAGGAAACACCATATATTTT,CSAHRGAGNTIYF
TRBD1,TRBV4-1,.,TRBJ2-1,TGCGCCAGCAGCCATAACAGGGGTTCCTACAATGAGCAGTTCTTC,CASSHNRGSYNEQFF
.,TRBV28,.,TRBJ2-7,TGTGCCAGCAGTCCTACCATATCACAGGAATACGAGCAGTACTTC,CASSPTISQEYEQYF
TRBD2,TRBV9,.,TRBJ2-1,TGTGCCAGCAGCGTAGTCGGGAGCGGGGGTGAGCAGTTCTTC,CASSVVGSGGEQFF
.,TRBV27,.,TRBJ2-7,TGTGCCAGCAGTTCACGGACAGTGGTCGAGCAGTACTTC,CASSSRTVVEQYF
TRBD2,TRBV27,.,TRBJ2-1,TGTGCCAGCAGTTCGAGGCTAGCGGGAGGAAGAAATGAGCAGTTCTTC,CASSSRLAGGRNEQFF
.,TRBV28,once,TRBJ1-2,TGTGCCAGCACCTTGGAGGGTTCGAACTATGGCTACACCTTC,CASTLEGSNYGYTF
.,TRBV28,.,TRBJ1-2,TGTGCCAGCAGCCGCAGGGTCGATGTTGGTGGCTACACCTTC,CASSRRVDVGGYTF
TRBD1,TRBV6-5,.,TRBJ2-7,TGTGCCAGCAGTTACGGGGACAGCTACGAGCAGTACTTC,CASSYGDSYEQYF
TRBD2,TRBV19,.,TRBJ2-3,TGTGCCAGTAGTATTAGACTAGCGGGAGGAGCTTCTAGCACAGATACGCAGTATTTT,CASSIRLAGGASSTDTQYF
TRBD2,TRBV15,.,TRBJ2-1,TGTGCCACCAGCAGAGATTGGGGCGGGAGGGGAAATGAGCAGTTCTTC,CATSRDWGGRGNEQFF
TRBD1,TRBV5-5,.,TRBJ2-2,TGTGCCAGCAGCGTGGGACAGGGGGCGACCGGGGAGCTGTTTTTT,CASSVGQGATGELFF
.,TRBV27,.,TRBJ2-7,TGTGCCAGCAGTTTCTCAGGGAACTACGAGCAGTACTTC,CASSFSGNYEQYF
.,TRBV6-1,.,TRBJ1-2,TGTGCCAGCAGCCGGTGGGGCAGCTTGGACTATGGCTACACCTTC,CASSRWGSLDYGYTF
.,TRBV29-1,.,TRBJ1-2,TGCAGCGTTGGGGCGGACAGTCTCTATGGCTACACCTTC,CSVGADSLYGYTF
TRBD1,TRBV5-5,.,TRBJ1-4,TGTGCCAGCAGCGGAGGGACAGCTTCTAATGAAAAACTGTTTTTT,CASSGGTASNEKLFF
TRBD2,TRBV23-1,once,TRBJ2-1,TGCGCCAGCAGTCAATTCGAGGTAGCGGGAGGCCCGAGCTCCTACAATGAGCAGTTCTTC,CASSQFEVAGGPSSYNEQFF
TRBD1,TRBV28,.,TRBJ1-2,TGTGCCAGCAGTTTACCAGACAGGGGGAGGATGGGGAACGGCTACACCTTC,CASSLPDRGRMGNGYTF
.,TRBV27,.,TRBJ1-1,TGTGCCAGCAGAACAAACACTGAAGCTTTCTTT,CASRTNTEAFF
TRBD1,TRBV6-6,.,TRBJ2-7,TGTGCCAGCAGTTATGGGACAGGGACCTACGAGCAGTACTTC,CASSYGTGTYEQYF
.,TRBV11-2,.,TRBJ2-7,TGTGCCAGCAGCTTAGATAGGGGTCGTCTCGAGCAGTACTTC,CASSLDRGRLEQYF
TRBD2,TRBV7-2,.,TRBJ2-5,TGTGCCAGCAGCGCCCAGCTAGCGGGAGAGACCCAGTACTTC,CASSAQLAGETQYF
TRBD1,TRBV7-9,.,TRBJ1-1,TGTGCCAGCAGCTCCCTGGGGAGGACAGGGGTGAACACTGAAGCTTTCTTT,CASSSLGRTGVNTEAFF
TRBD1,TRBV18,.,TRBJ2-7,TGTGCCAGCTCACCACCGGGACAGCCCCTTCCAAGGTACTTC,CASSPPGQPLPRYF
TRBD1,TRBV18,.,TRBJ2-3,TGTGCCAGCTCACCCCAGGGGGCTAGCACAGATACGCAGTATTTT,CASSPQGASTDTQYF
TRBD1,TRBV5-1,.,TRBJ2-2,TGCGCCAGCAGCTTGGGGGGACAGGGAACGGCCGGGGAGCTGTTTTTT,CASSLGGQGTAGELFF
.,TRBV19,.,TRBJ2-3,TGTGCCAGTAGTACCACTAGCAAACTCACAGATACGCAGTATTTT,CASSTTSKLTDTQYF
TRBD2,TRBV14,.,TRBJ2-7,TGTGCCAGCAGAACCTCCAGCGGGGCCTACGAGCAGTACTTC,CASRTSSGAYEQYF
.,TRBV10-2,.,TRBJ1-3,TGCGCCAGCAGTGAACACCCCCGCTCTGGAAACACCATATATTTT,CASSEHPRSGNTIYF
TRBD1,TRBV5-6,once,TRBJ2-7,TGTGCCAGCAGGCGACAGGGGAGGCCCTACGAGCAGTACTTC,CASRRQGRPYEQYF
TRBD2,TRBV2,.,TRBJ2-7,TGTGCCAGTGCGACCGGGACTAGCGGCACGGGGCAGTACTTC,CASATGTSGTGQYF
TRBD1,TRBV9,.,TRBJ2-5,TGTGCCAGCAGCGTAGAGAAGGGGGCGGAGACCCAGTACTTC,CASSVEKGAETQYF
.,TRBV4-3,.,TRBJ2-3,TGCGCCAGCAGCTCGGGGGGCACAGATACGCAGTATTTT,CASSSGGTDTQYF
TRBD2,TRBV4-2,.,TRBJ2-2,TGTGCCAGCAGCCAAGTGGCTAGCGGGACCTTTTCGAACACCGGGGAGCTGTTTTTT,CASSQVASGTFSNTGELFF
TRBD1,TRBV6-6,.,TRBJ2-1,TGTGCCAGCAGCCGGGACAGGGCTGAGCAGTTCTTC,CASSRDRAEQFF
.,TRBV9,.,TRBJ2-7,TGTGCCAGCAGCCCCCGACCGGGACTTCGCCATCCTGAGCAGTACTTC,CASSPRPGLRHPEQYF
TRBD1,TRBV5-6,.,TRBJ2-7,TGTGCCAGCAGCCCGCCTCATTATCGACAGGGAACGTCCGAGCAGTACTTC,CASSPPHYRQGTSEQYF
TRBD2,TRBV4-3,.,TRBJ2-3,TGCGCCAGCAGCCTAGGACTAGCGGAAGATACGCAGTATTTT,CASSLGLAEDTQYF
TRBD1,TRBV27,.,TRBJ2-7,TGTGCCAGCAGTACAAGACAGGGGGTAAGCTACGAGCAGTACTTC,CASSTRQGVSYEQYF
TRBD1,TRBV5-1,.,TRBJ2-7,TGCGCCAGCAGCTCCGGACAGGGGCAGGGTGAGCAGTACTTC,CASSSGQGQGEQYF
.,TRBV5-1,.,TRBJ2-5,TGCGCCAGCAGCTTGGTCCTAGTGAGCCAAGAGACCCAGTACTTC,CASSLVLVSQETQYF
TRBD1,TRBV18,few,TRBJ1-5,TGTGCCAGCTCACCAGGACAGGGCAATCAGCCCCAGCATTTT,CASSPGQGNQPQHF
.,TRBV29-1,few,TRBJ1-5,TGCAGCGCGGGTGGGGGGGCCAATCAGCCCCAGCATTTT,CSAGGGANQPQHF
.,TRBV2,.,TRBJ2-6,TGTGCCAGCACTCAGGGTTCTGGGGCCAACGTCCTGACTTTC,CASTQGSGANVLTF
.,TRBV6-1,once,TRBJ1-5,TGTGCCAGCAGTGAGCTGGGACACCAATCAACCCAGCCCCAGCATTTT,CASSELGHQSTQPQHF
.,TRBV4-3,once,TRBJ2-7,TGCGCCAGCAGCCAAGTACTAGAAGAAAACGAGCAGTACTTC,CASSQVLEENEQYF
TRBD2,TRBV10-3,.,TRBJ2-1,TGTGCCATCAGTGGGCTAGCGGGAGGCTACAATGAGCAGTTCTTC,CAISGLAGGYNEQFF
.,TRBV5-1,.,TRBJ2-3,TGCGCCAGTAGACTTCCGGGACACCCTAGCACAGATACGCAGTATTTT,CASRLPGHPSTDTQYF
TRBD1,TRBV7-2,.,TRBJ1-4,TGTGCCAGCAGCTTAGTCCCTTCGGACAGGGATTTAAGGGAAAAACTGTTTTTT,CASSLVPSDRDLREKLFF
.,TRBV25-1,.,TRBJ2-5,TGTGCCAGCAGTGCGACAGGATTATACCAAGAGACCCAGTACTTC,CASSATGLYQETQYF
TRBD1,TRBV19,.,TRBJ1-4,TGTGCCAGTAGTCCCCGGACAGGGTTGAGGGAAAAACTGTTTTTT,CASSPRTGLREKLFF
TRBD1,TRBV5-6,.,TRBJ2-7,TGTGCCAGCAGCCAAGGGACGGACAGGGGCCTACAGCAGTACTTC,CASSQGTDRGLQQYF
.,TRBV19,.,TRBJ2-6,TGTGCCAGCGGATTGGACAGCGCGCTCTCTGGGGCCAACGTCCTGACTTTC,CASGLDSALSGANVLTF
TRBD2,TRBV11-2,.,TRBJ2-1,TGTGCCAGCAGACTGTTAAGCGGGAGAAAATCCAATGAGCAGTTCTTC,CASRLLSGRKSNEQFF
.,TRBV6-4,.,TRBJ2-1,TGTGCCAGCAGTGACTCGAGTGGGGGTAGCGGAGGTTTATATGAGCAGTTCTTC,CASSDSSGGSGGLYEQFF